This is a list of T cell receptor beta chains from one sample in a study of IL-17A CD8 T cells in psoriatic arthritis synovium. Only in-frame clones appear in the TCRdb table, and some are missing; sequencing was by immunoSEQ multiplex PCR. This sample has about 2,000 clones, with around 63% found just once. Input material: memory CD8+ T cells from synovial fluid. The receptor source for this set is a human donor with psoriatic arthritis. The CDR3 runs from the conserved cysteine through the conserved F or W. Each record gives: D gene, V gene, J gene, clone size, CDR3 protein, CDR3 DNA. D genes are given only for firm matches. Size is stated for part of the rows, as once, few or many counts, or as a class when the clone is expanded.

D: TRBD2; V: TRBV9; J: TRBJ2-3; size: once; CDR3: CASSLGLAGWTDTQYF; DNA: TGTGCCAGCAGCCTCGGACTAGCGGGGTGGACAGATACGCAGTATTTT
D: -; V: TRBV6-5; J: TRBJ1-1; size: few; CDR3: CASSYSGGNTEAFF; DNA: TGTGCCAGCAGTTACTCGGGGGGGAACACTGAAGCTTTCTTT
D: -; V: TRBV23-1; J: TRBJ1-2; size: -; CDR3: CASSQSLGDPTGLYGYTF; DNA: TGCGCCAGCAGTCAATCGTTAGGGGACCCGACAGGTCTCTATGGCTACACCTTC
D: -; V: TRBV2; J: TRBJ1-4; size: -; CDR3: CASRAWGANEKLFF; DNA: TGTGCCAGCAGGGCTTGGGGGGCTAATGAAAAACTGTTTTTT
D: TRBD2; V: TRBV18; J: TRBJ2-5; size: -; CDR3: CASSPSESASGRALETQYF; DNA: TGTGCCAGCTCACCGAGCGAAAGTGCTAGCGGGAGGGCGTTGGAGACCCAGTACTTC
D: -; V: TRBV7-9; J: TRBJ2-2; size: -; CDR3: CASSLFSPGTGELFF; DNA: TGTGCCAGCAGCTTATTTAGTCCCGGGACCGGGGAGCTGTTTTTT
D: TRBD2; V: TRBV28; J: TRBJ2-3; size: once; CDR3: CASSNLGLATDTQYF; DNA: TGTGCCAGCAGTAACCTGGGACTAGCTACAGATACGCAGTATTTT
D: TRBD1; V: TRBV18; J: TRBJ2-7; size: large; CDR3: CASSTAGTGNSYEQYF; DNA: TGTGCCAGCTCAACTGCCGGGACAGGGAACTCCTACGAGCAGTACTTC
D: -; V: TRBV19; J: TRBJ1-1; size: -; CDR3: CASTGGMNTEAFF; DNA: TGTGCCAGTACGGGGGGAATGAACACTGAAGCTTTCTTT
D: -; V: TRBV7-6; J: TRBJ2-7; size: -; CDR3: CASSLGPNYEQYF; DNA: TGTGCCAGCAGCTTAGGCCCGAATTACGAGCAGTACTTC
D: -; V: TRBV9; J: TRBJ2-3; size: -; CDR3: CASSPPGVADYTDTQYF; DNA: TGTGCCAGCAGCCCCCCGGGGGTAGCGGATTACACAGATACGCAGTATTTT
D: TRBD1; V: TRBV9; J: TRBJ1-1; size: -; CDR3: CASSVERTPGGSPHGFF; DNA: TGTGCCAGCAGCGTAGAAAGGACCCCAGGGGGGTCTCCACATGGTTTCTTT
D: -; V: TRBV7-3; J: TRBJ1-1; size: few; CDR3: CASSLTLRAEAFF; DNA: TGTGCCAGCAGCTTAACCTTAAGGGCTGAAGCTTTCTTT
D: -; V: TRBV6-1; J: TRBJ2-7; size: -; CDR3: CASSVYEQYF; DNA: TGTGCCAGCAGTGTTTACGAGCAGTACTTC
D: -; V: TRBV5-6; J: TRBJ1-2; size: once; CDR3: CASSLGATANYGYTF; DNA: TGTGCCAGCAGCTTGGGAGCCACTGCTAACTATGGCTACACCTTC
D: -; V: TRBV2; J: TRBJ1-5; size: -; CDR3: CASSEIATGNQPQHF; DNA: TGTGCCAGCAGTGAAATCGCTACAGGCAATCAGCCCCAGCATTTT
D: -; V: TRBV15; J: TRBJ2-3; size: -; CDR3: CATSSPVPSSTDTQYF; DNA: TGTGCCACCAGCAGCCCGGTGCCGTCTAGCACAGATACGCAGTATTTT
D: -; V: TRBV6-6; J: TRBJ1-4; size: once; CDR3: CASSPRQMNEKLFF; DNA: TGTGCCAGCAGTCCAAGACAGATGAATGAAAAACTGTTTTTT
D: -; V: TRBV6-5; J: TRBJ2-7; size: -; CDR3: CASSYPQHSYEQYF; DNA: TGTGCCAGCAGTTATCCCCAACACTCCTACGAGCAGTACTTC
D: TRBD1; V: TRBV27; J: TRBJ1-1; size: -; CDR3: CASSLRGQGIPEAFF; DNA: TGTGCCAGCAGTTTACGGGGACAGGGGATACCTGAAGCTTTCTTT
D: TRBD2; V: TRBV27; J: TRBJ2-7; size: -; CDR3: CASSRTSGHSYEQYF; DNA: TGTGCCAGCAGTAGAACTAGCGGGCACTCCTACGAGCAGTACTTC
D: -; V: TRBV9; J: TRBJ2-7; size: -; CDR3: CASSVGASLGEQYF; DNA: TGTGCCAGCAGCGTAGGGGCTTCCCTTGGGGAGCAGTACTTC
D: -; V: TRBV7-9; J: TRBJ2-1; size: -; CDR3: CASSPLPSQFF; DNA: TGTGCCAGCAGCCCCCTACCCAGCCAGTTCTTC
D: -; V: TRBV19; J: TRBJ1-1; size: -; CDR3: CASNSGLSNTEAFF; DNA: TGTGCCAGTAATTCGGGACTCTCGAACACTGAAGCTTTCTTT
D: TRBD2; V: TRBV7-6; J: TRBJ2-3; size: -; CDR3: CASSFGGLAGEDTQYF; DNA: TGTGCCAGCAGCTTCGGGGGGCTAGCGGGAGAGGATACGCAGTATTTT
D: -; V: TRBV4-1; J: TRBJ1-5; size: -; CDR3: CASSQNGVGGQPQHF; DNA: TGCGCCAGCAGCCAAAATGGGGTAGGGGGTCAGCCCCAGCATTTT
D: -; V: TRBV30; J: TRBJ2-2; size: -; CDR3: CAWTSRAGELFF; DNA: TGTGCCTGGACATCTAGGGCCGGGGAGCTGTTTTTT
D: TRBD1; V: TRBV7-8; J: TRBJ2-1; size: -; CDR3: CASSPEGASYNEQFF; DNA: TGTGCCAGCAGCCCCGAGGGGGCAAGCTACAATGAGCAGTTCTTC
D: TRBD1; V: TRBV6-6; J: TRBJ1-1; size: -; CDR3: CASSWTGSRTEAFF; DNA: TGTGCCAGCAGTTGGACAGGGTCTCGAACTGAAGCTTTCTTT
D: -; V: TRBV6-6; J: TRBJ1-1; size: -; CDR3: CASSYSGGNTEAFF; DNA: TGTGCCAGCAGTTACTCGGGGGGGAACACTGAAGCTTTCTTT
D: TRBD1; V: TRBV7-8; J: TRBJ1-5; size: few; CDR3: CASSQDRGPSQPQHF; DNA: TGTGCCAGCAGCCAGGACAGGGGACCCAGTCAGCCCCAGCATTTT
D: -; V: TRBV7-3; J: TRBJ2-3; size: -; CDR3: CASSPDGGGTDTQYF; DNA: TGTGCCAGCAGCCCCGACGGGGGCGGGACAGATACGCAGTATTTT
D: -; V: TRBV11-2; J: TRBJ2-6; size: -; CDR3: CASSLGGANVLTF; DNA: TGTGCCAGCAGCTTGGGCGGGGCCAACGTCCTGACTTTC
D: -; V: TRBV29-1; J: TRBJ1-2; size: -; CDR3: CSVAKSGVAGYTF; DNA: TGCAGCGTTGCGAAAAGTGGGGTGGCTGGCTACACCTTC
D: -; V: TRBV11-2; J: TRBJ2-7; size: -; CDR3: CASSLDLGSEQYF; DNA: TGTGCCAGCAGCTTAGATTTGGGTTCGGAGCAGTACTTC
D: -; V: TRBV4-3; J: TRBJ2-1; size: -; CDR3: CASSQDYGGREQFF; DNA: TGCGCCAGCAGCCAAGATTATGGAGGGCGCGAGCAGTTCTTC
D: TRBD1; V: TRBV28; J: TRBJ1-2; size: -; CDR3: CASSFVLFGQDGYTF; DNA: TGTGCCAGCAGTTTTGTGTTATTCGGACAGGATGGCTACACCTTC
D: TRBD1; V: TRBV28; J: TRBJ1-1; size: -; CDR3: CASSVDRGAFF; DNA: TGTGCCAGCAGTGTTGACAGGGGAGCTTTCTTT
D: -; V: TRBV13; J: TRBJ2-3; size: -; CDR3: CASSLLEVRLDTQYF; DNA: TGTGCCAGCAGCTTATTAGAAGTTCGCCTAGATACGCAGTATTTT
D: -; V: TRBV27; J: TRBJ1-1; size: -; CDR3: CASSLSRGNTEAFF; DNA: TGTGCCAGCAGTTTAAGCAGGGGGAACACTGAAGCTTTCTTT
D: TRBD1; V: TRBV9; J: TRBJ1-5; size: few; CDR3: CASSVGPGTDSNQPQHF; DNA: TGTGCCAGCAGCGTAGGCCCTGGGACAGATAGCAATCAGCCCCAGCATTTT
D: -; V: TRBV2; J: TRBJ2-7; size: few; CDR3: CASSEGSSYEQYF; DNA: TGTGCCAGCAGTGAGGGCAGCTCCTACGAGCAGTACTTC
D: -; V: TRBV9; J: TRBJ1-3; size: few; CDR3: CAKGWFFGNTIYF; DNA: TGTGCCAAGGGTTGGTTTTTCGGAAACACCATATATTTT
D: -; V: TRBV5-6; J: TRBJ2-5; size: once; CDR3: CASSLGTQETQYF; DNA: TGTGCCAGCAGCTTGGGCACCCAGGAGACCCAGTACTTC
D: TRBD2; V: TRBV4-2; J: TRBJ2-3; size: -; CDR3: CASSQDGSAGGADTQYF; DNA: TGTGCCAGCAGCCAAGATGGGTCGGCGGGAGGGGCAGATACGCAGTATTTT